A selection of T cell receptor beta chains follows, all from one sample in a study of T cell responses to AZD1222 COVID-19 vaccine. Here immunoSEQ multiplex PCR was the method, and the copy in TCRdb shows in-frame clones only, minus some. The table shows about 97,000 clones, with 90% occurring only once. The sequencing here drew on peripheral blood, taken on day 0 of AZD1222 vaccination. The receptors were sampled from an adult in good health. Both conserved end residues are part of each CDR3. A D gene is named only where the DNA matches it firmly. Some rows mark clone size as missing; the rest say once, few, many or name a class of expanded clone.

V,size,D,J,DNA,CDR3
TRBV27,NA,NA,TRBJ2-7,TGTGCCAGCAGTTTACGGGGGCCCTCCTACGAGCAGTACTTC,CASSLRGPSYEQYF
TRBV24-1,NA,NA,TRBJ1-4,TGTGCCAACGACAGTCGGCGGGGGGAAAAACTGTTTTTT,CANDSRRGEKLFF
TRBV3-1/TRBV3-2,few,TRBD1,TRBJ2-7,TGTGCCAGCAGCCAAGGCCAAAACAGGGGTTACGAGCAGTACTTC,CASSQGQNRGYEQYF
TRBV6-5,NA,NA,TRBJ2-3,TGTGCCAGCAGCCCACAAGTCCCAGATACGCAGTATTTT,CASSPQVPDTQYF
TRBV4-2,NA,NA,TRBJ1-4,TGTGCCAGCAGCCAAGATAGCATGGGGCCGGCTAATGAAAAACTGTTTTTT,CASSQDSMGPANEKLFF
TRBV10-3,NA,NA,TRBJ2-2,TGTGCCATCAGTGAGTCTTCCAGGAACACCGGGGAGCTGTTTTTT,CAISESSRNTGELFF
TRBV18,NA,NA,TRBJ1-1,TGTGCCAGCTCACCCCTCGGCACTGAAGCTTTCTTT,CASSPLGTEAFF
TRBV7-9,once,NA,TRBJ1-2,TGTGCCAGCAGCTTAGATGGAAATGGCTACACCTTC,CASSLDGNGYTF
TRBV29-1,NA,TRBD1,TRBJ2-2,TGCAGCGTTGAAGACAGGGGGCCATCGACCGGGGAGCTGTTTTTT,CSVEDRGPSTGELFF
TRBV5-1,NA,NA,TRBJ1-4,TGCGCCAGCAGCTTGTTGGGAGGGAATGAAAAACTGTTTTTT,CASSLLGGNEKLFF
TRBV2,NA,NA,TRBJ2-3,TGTGCCAGCAGTGTTGAAGCTGGGTCGGGTGGGTCAGATACGCAGTATTTT,CASSVEAGSGGSDTQYF
TRBV2,NA,NA,TRBJ1-2,TGTGCCAGCAGTGACACCATAAACTATGGCTACACCTTC,CASSDTINYGYTF
TRBV5-1,NA,TRBD1,TRBJ1-4,TGCGCCAGCAGCTTTGGACAGGGAGGTGAAAAACTGTTTTTT,CASSFGQGGEKLFF
TRBV6-6,NA,NA,TRBJ2-7,TGTGCCAGCAGTTACTCGGGCAGAATAGACTACGAGCAGTACTTC,CASSYSGRIDYEQYF
TRBV11-2,NA,TRBD2,TRBJ2-7,TGTGCCAGCGGAAGACTAGCGGGGGCCTACGAGCAGTACTTC,CASGRLAGAYEQYF
TRBV27,NA,NA,TRBJ1-5,TGTGCCAGCAGTTTACGCGGACAGCCCCAGCATTTT,CASSLRGQPQHF
TRBV7-8,NA,NA,TRBJ1-6,TGTGCCAGCAGCTTAGACCCAGCGACCGAGAGCTCCTATAATTCACCCCTCCACTTT,CASSLDPATESSYNSPLHF
TRBV5-1,NA,NA,TRBJ2-5,TGCGCCAGCAGCTTGACAGTCCAAGAGACCCAGTACTTC,CASSLTVQETQYF
TRBV19,NA,NA,TRBJ1-5,TGTGCCAGTAAGGGCCGAACTTATAGCAATCAGCCCCAGCATTTT,CASKGRTYSNQPQHF
TRBV10-3,NA,TRBD2,TRBJ2-3,TGTGCCATCAGCCTCAACGGGGGGGCCTCCTCAGATACGCAGTATTTT,CAISLNGGASSDTQYF
TRBV28,NA,NA,TRBJ1-5,TGTGCCGTATCTGGGCAGCCCCAGCATTTT,CAVSGQPQHF
TRBV28,NA,NA,TRBJ2-5,TGTGCCAGCAGTTTAGCCAGGGACATTAAGGAGACCCAGTACTTC,CASSLARDIKETQYF
TRBV5-5,NA,NA,TRBJ2-5,TGTGCCAGCAGTTCCTCGGGGCTTGGGGAGACCCAGTACTTC,CASSSSGLGETQYF
TRBV6-5,NA,TRBD1,TRBJ1-2,TGTGCCAGCAGTTCGACAGGGGGTGACTATGGCTACACCTTC,CASSSTGGDYGYTF
TRBV28,once,NA,TRBJ1-3,TGTGCCAGCAGTTTGGGGGAGGCTGGAAACACCATATATTTT,CASSLGEAGNTIYF
TRBV11-2,NA,NA,TRBJ1-1,TGTGCCAGCAGCTCACCCTTCGATAGGAACACTGAAGCTTTCTTT,CASSSPFDRNTEAFF
TRBV29-1,NA,TRBD2,TRBJ2-7,TGCAGCGTACCCGGGGAGGGGAGGAACGAGCAGTACTTC,CSVPGEGRNEQYF
TRBV3-1/TRBV3-2,NA,NA,TRBJ1-1,TGTGCCAGCAGCCAAGATGTCGTGAGGGGGAACACTGAAGCTTTCTTT,CASSQDVVRGNTEAFF
TRBV19,NA,TRBD1,TRBJ1-1,TGTGCCAGTACTCAGGGGGCAGGCGAAGCTTTCTTT,CASTQGAGEAFF
TRBV5-1,NA,NA,TRBJ2-7,TGCGCCAGCAGCACGACAAACGGGCCTTACTCCTACGAGCAGTACTTC,CASSTTNGPYSYEQYF
TRBV28,NA,NA,TRBJ1-2,TGTGCCAGCAGTTTTTTGAATGGCTACACCTTC,CASSFLNGYTF
TRBV6-1,NA,TRBD1,TRBJ2-4,TGTGCCAGCAGTGAACTCGCAGGGGGAACAGCCAAAAACATTCAGTACTTC,CASSELAGGTAKNIQYF
TRBV28,NA,NA,TRBJ1-1,TGTGCCAGCACCCTTACCATGAACACTGAAGCTTTCTTT,CASTLTMNTEAFF
TRBV6-5,NA,TRBD1,TRBJ1-5,TGTGCCAGCAGTTCCGGGACAGGGTACCAGCCCCAGCATTTT,CASSSGTGYQPQHF
TRBV10-1,NA,NA,TRBJ2-6,TGCGCCAGCAGTGATTCCATCTCTGGGGCCAACGTCCTGACTTTC,CASSDSISGANVLTF
TRBV28,NA,NA,TRBJ2-1,TGTGCCAGTCGGACTCACGTCGGGGGAGAGCAGTTCTTC,CASRTHVGGEQFF
TRBV10-2,once,TRBD1,TRBJ1-5,TGCGCCAGCAGAAGTTCCGGGACAGATAATCAGCCCCAGCATTTT,CASRSSGTDNQPQHF
TRBV4-1,once,NA,TRBJ1-1,TGCGCCAGCAGCCAAGGGAGAGGAACTGAAGCTTTCTTT,CASSQGRGTEAFF
TRBV5-1,NA,TRBD1,TRBJ1-1,TGCGCCAGCAGCACCCTTACAGGGGACACTGAAGCTTTCTTT,CASSTLTGDTEAFF
TRBV28,few,NA,TRBJ1-1,TGTGCCAGCAGTTCACACCGGGAGTCGGCTTTCTTT,CASSSHRESAFF
TRBV3-1/TRBV3-2,NA,NA,TRBJ1-1,TGTGCCAGCAGCCAAGATTCTATGGGGGGCGGGACTGAAGCTTTCTTT,CASSQDSMGGGTEAFF
TRBV6-1,NA,NA,TRBJ1-2,TGTGCCAGCAGTGAAGTTGGGCAGCGCTACACCTTC,CASSEVGQRYTF
TRBV7-9,NA,NA,TRBJ1-1,TGTGCCAGCAGCTCCTCGGACGTGGCGGGTACCACTGAAGCTTTCTTT,CASSSSDVAGTTEAFF
TRBV12-3/TRBV12-4,NA,NA,TRBJ2-5,TGTGCCAGCAGTTTGGGGGGATGGGAGACCCAGTACTTC,CASSLGGWETQYF
TRBV7-2,NA,TRBD2,TRBJ2-5,TGTGCCAGCAGCTTATCCCTAGCGGGGGCTTCAGGGGAGACCCAGTACTTC,CASSLSLAGASGETQYF
TRBV6-5,NA,TRBD2,TRBJ2-7,TGTGCCGTCGTTACTAGCGGTTACTACGAGCAGTACTTC,CAVVTSGYYEQYF
TRBV19,NA,TRBD1,TRBJ2-7,TGTGCCAGTAGCCCGGGACAGGGGGCGAACTTTCCCTACGAGCAGTACTTC,CASSPGQGANFPYEQYF
TRBV6-5,few,NA,TRBJ1-2,TGTGCCAGCAGCCAAGATACAGGCTTCTATGGCTACACCTTC,CASSQDTGFYGYTF
TRBV6-5,NA,NA,TRBJ2-5,TGTGCCAGCAGTTACGGTATCCAAGAGACCCAGTACTTC,CASSYGIQETQYF
TRBV3-1/TRBV3-2,many,NA,TRBJ1-2,TGTGCCAGCAGCCAAGTAGCGGGAGTGGGCTACACCTTC,CASSQVAGVGYTF
TRBV18,NA,TRBD1,TRBJ1-5,TGTGCCAGCTCACCTTTAGGGGGCGGCAATCAGCCCCAGCATTTT,CASSPLGGGNQPQHF